This entry describes one TCR beta chain. The antigen remains undetermined. This sample was taken from a study of T-cell memory formation after mild COVID-19. Points from the study as a whole: Among contracting clones, CD4+ were mainly CM/EM and CD8+ enriched in EMRA. Clones shrinking between day 15 and 85 showed a balanced CD4/CD8 split, and those that grew later tilted toward CD4+. Certain responding clones were present in pre-infection memory, suggesting participation of cross-reactive memory. The authors left the SARS-CoV-2 specificity of second-wave clones peaking on day 37 unconfirmed.

In TCRdb, the 5' RACE reads were re-called with MiXCR into one record per CDR3 protein. Of about 110,000 distinct CDR3 sequences detected, around an eighth appear once; the ten largest clones hold 39%. V was cut by 3 bases and J by 0 bases, with 9 bases left in between. The CDR3 consists of 16 residues. This TCR came from a man between 18 and 35 years old who had mild COVID-19 (a few samples of this study predate the infection). Cell type and time point are not known. V is TRBV12-3 or TRBV12-4 and J is TRBJ1-6; D gene unclear. The sample was PBMCs or a T cell subset sorted from them (not recorded which). The DNA of the CDR3 is TGTGCCAGCAGTTTCTTAGATGACTCCTATAATTCACCCCTCCACTTT. Protein: CASSFLDDSYNSPLHF.